This T cell receptor (beta chain) was sequenced during a study of blood T cell repertoires in COVID-19. In the study overall: From T cells, B-cell-depleted T cells, or PBMCs came the material, which was cDNA or gDNA.

The germline gives CDR1 SGHAT, CDR2 FQNNGV. CDR3 length: 17 amino acids. Losses at the gene ends were 4 bases for V and 0 bases for J; bases not matched to a gene: 5. Produced via immunoSEQ multiplex PCR; TCRdb's table is partial and in-frame only. The sample contains some 200,000 clones, roughly nine tenths of which appear only once. The sample holds a few counts of this clone. The chain recombines TRBV11-2 with TRBJ2-1, with 11 bases matching TRBD1. Sequences were obtained from peripheral blood. The TCR originated in a man between 65 and 80 years old with acute or convalescent COVID-19. CDR3 sequence: CASSWAGTGGSYNEQFF. CDR3 sequence (DNA): TGTGCCAGCAGCTGGGCAGGGACAGGGGGCTCCTACAATGAGCAGTTCTTC.